This T cell receptor (beta chain) was sequenced during a study of CD8+ T cells in alopecia areata. With regard to this clone: What it recognizes is unknown.

The CDR3 contains 14 residues. The V gene lost 7 bases and the J gene lost 3 bases, with 16 bases spanning the gap. In germline, CDR1 is SNHLY, CDR2 FYNNEI. Study-level results: Alopecia totalis/universalis scalp especially showed more expanded CD8+ clones than normal scalp.

A FACSAria was used to sort CD4+ and CD8+ T cells. These cells came from PBMCs. RNA was isolated and reverse transcribed to cDNA, the sequencing template. Clones were read by immunoSEQ multiplex PCR, and TCRdb kept only the in-frame ones, dropping some. This table holds 120,000 or so clones, roughly 58% found once. The source is a human donor with alopecia areata. The sample consisted of CD4+ T cells sorted from blood, taken at week 0. The chain has TRBV2 and TRBJ2-7; D is perhaps TRBD2 (5 bases). The CDR3 is CASNLGEGIYEQYF. CDR3 in DNA: TGTGCCAGCAACCTGGGTGAGGGAATCTACGAGCAGTACTTC. Combining the CDR3 with reference TRBV2 and TRBJ2-7 gives the whole variable domain EPEVTQTPSHQVTQMGQEVILRCVPISNHLYFYWYRQILGQKVEFLVSFYNNEISEKSEIFDDQFSVERPDGSNFTLKIRSTKLEDSAMYFCASNLGEGIYEQYFGPGTRLTVT.